The rows below give T cell receptor beta chains drawn from one sample of a study of early T cells in non-severe SARS-CoV-2 infection. TCRdb reprocessed the 5' RACE reads with MiXCR, giving one entry per CDR3 protein. The sample records about 30,000 distinct CDR3 sequences, 3% to 4% being singletons. The source material was whole blood. Source of these receptors: an adult who was a healthcare worker with PCR-confirmed SARS-CoV-2 infection or an uninfected control (not recorded which). Each CDR3 is given with its conserved first and last residue. The order of the fields is V gene, J gene, D gene, CDR3 protein. The D gene is left open where the match is weak.

V gene: TRBV9
J gene: TRBJ1-6
D gene: .
CDR3 protein: CASSEPLGGQSPLHF

V gene: TRBV6-5
J gene: TRBJ1-3
D gene: TRBD1
CDR3 protein: CASSYSGQSGNTIYF

V gene: TRBV6-5
J gene: TRBJ2-1
D gene: TRBD2
CDR3 protein: CASRGLAGGYNEQFF

V gene: TRBV12-3/TRBV12-4
J gene: TRBJ1-1
D gene: .
CDR3 protein: CASRRQEMNTEAFF

V gene: TRBV2
J gene: TRBJ1-2
D gene: .
CDR3 protein: CASSETAYGYTF

V gene: TRBV4-1
J gene: TRBJ2-1
D gene: .
CDR3 protein: CASSQDSRGGQASYNEQFF

V gene: TRBV7-9
J gene: TRBJ1-1
D gene: .
CDR3 protein: CASSPVGEAFF

V gene: TRBV30
J gene: TRBJ1-2
D gene: .
CDR3 protein: CAWSGVYGYTF

V gene: TRBV5-6
J gene: TRBJ2-7
D gene: .
CDR3 protein: CASSLGRSYEQYF

V gene: TRBV20-1
J gene: TRBJ2-5
D gene: .
CDR3 protein: CSASGDTAAQQETQYF

V gene: TRBV6-5
J gene: TRBJ2-5
D gene: .
CDR3 protein: CASLDQVTKTQYF

V gene: TRBV12-3/TRBV12-4
J gene: TRBJ2-7
D gene: .
CDR3 protein: CASSRTRTYEQYF

V gene: TRBV12-3/TRBV12-4
J gene: TRBJ1-5
D gene: TRBD1
CDR3 protein: CASSVDRAPTANQPQHF

V gene: TRBV11-3
J gene: TRBJ2-2
D gene: .
CDR3 protein: CASSPGAGELFF

V gene: TRBV7-9
J gene: TRBJ2-2
D gene: .
CDR3 protein: CASRLGNTGELFF

V gene: TRBV6-4
J gene: TRBJ1-6
D gene: TRBD1
CDR3 protein: CASSEGQGDSPLHF

V gene: TRBV18
J gene: TRBJ2-2
D gene: .
CDR3 protein: CASSVGGTGELFF

V gene: TRBV20-1
J gene: TRBJ2-5
D gene: .
CDR3 protein: CSGEDRTNKETQYF

V gene: TRBV11-2
J gene: TRBJ1-2
D gene: .
CDR3 protein: CASSLDFRERGYTF

V gene: TRBV20-1
J gene: TRBJ2-1
D gene: .
CDR3 protein: CSASRGPSHNEQFF

V gene: TRBV7-2
J gene: TRBJ2-5
D gene: TRBD2
CDR3 protein: CASRPPSGQETQYF